A selection of T cell receptor beta chains follows, all from one sample in a study of control samples from healthy donors and cancer patients. Clones were read by immunoSEQ multiplex PCR, and TCRdb kept only the in-frame ones, dropping some. Here the sample spans around 130,000 clones, less than 95% being singletons. Sequenced sample: blood. The receptor source for this set is a man younger than 40 in good health. CDR3s include the opening cysteine and the closing phenylalanine or tryptophan. The D gene is left open where the match is weak. The size entry is marked missing in some rows and otherwise reads once, few, many or a size class.

CDR3nt,CDR3aa,j_gene,d_gene,abundance,v_gene
TGCGCCAGCAGCACCGGGACAGGGTGGGCTAATGAAAAACTGTTTTTT,CASSTGTGWANEKLFF,TRBJ1-4,TRBD1,-,TRBV5-1
TGCAGCGTAGCGGGACAGACCCTGATCATGAACACTGAAGCTTTCTTT,CSVAGQTLIMNTEAFF,TRBJ1-1,TRBD1,-,TRBV29-1
TGTGCCAGCAGTTTGGTCGGGACAGGGAGCGAGCAGTACTTC,CASSLVGTGSEQYF,TRBJ2-7,TRBD1,-,TRBV27
TGCAGCGTTGCCAGCGAGCTGTACACTGAAGCTTTCTTT,CSVASELYTEAFF,TRBJ1-1,-,-,TRBV29-1
TGTGCCAGCAGCCCAACCTTGGTCGGAACTGAAGCTTTCTTT,CASSPTLVGTEAFF,TRBJ1-1,-,-,TRBV7-9
TGCAGTGCTAGTCGACTGTCAAACACAGATACGCAGTATTTT,CSASRLSNTDTQYF,TRBJ2-3,-,-,TRBV20-1
TGTGCCACCAGTGACTCTGGGACAGGGTTTCGCAATACGCAGTATTTT,CATSDSGTGFRNTQYF,TRBJ2-3,TRBD1,-,TRBV24-1
TGTGCCAGTAGTTATGACAAAAACACTGAAGCTTTCTTT,CASSYDKNTEAFF,TRBJ1-1,-,once,TRBV19
TGTGCCAGCAGCTTAGGACCCTCGGGCACCGGGGAGCTGTTTTTT,CASSLGPSGTGELFF,TRBJ2-2,-,once,TRBV11-2
TGTGCCAGCAGGCCCGGGACAGGGGTTAACTATGGCTACACCTTC,CASRPGTGVNYGYTF,TRBJ1-2,TRBD1,once,TRBV5-6
TGTGCCATCAGTGAGGCCCCGTCTGCAACTAATGAAAAACTGTTTTTT,CAISEAPSATNEKLFF,TRBJ1-4,-,-,TRBV10-3
TGCGCCAGCAGCCAAGATAGCCAGGGCGGCACTGAAGCTTTCTTT,CASSQDSQGGTEAFF,TRBJ1-1,-,-,TRBV4-1
TGCAGCGTTGACAGTTCGTACACTGAAGCTTTCTTT,CSVDSSYTEAFF,TRBJ1-1,-,-,TRBV29-1
TGTGCCAGCAGACCAGGGTGGGGCAATCAGCCCCAGCATTTT,CASRPGWGNQPQHF,TRBJ1-5,-,-,TRBV27
TGTGCCAGCAGCGTCCCTGGGGCCAACGTCCTGACTTTC,CASSVPGANVLTF,TRBJ2-6,-,-,TRBV7-3
TGTGCCAGCAGCACGAGCATCCACGGGGATACGCAGTATTTT,CASSTSIHGDTQYF,TRBJ2-3,-,-,TRBV27
TGCGCCAGCAGCTTGGGTTTAGCGGGGGACTACAATGAGCAGTTCTTC,CASSLGLAGDYNEQFF,TRBJ2-1,TRBD2,-,TRBV5-1
TGTGCCAGCAGTTACCCTGGGACAGAAGAAGCTTTCTTT,CASSYPGTEEAFF,TRBJ1-1,TRBD1,-,TRBV6-5
TGCGCCAGCAGCTTACTGACAGGGTGGCCTGAAGCTTTCTTT,CASSLLTGWPEAFF,TRBJ1-1,TRBD1,-,TRBV5-1
TGCAGCGTTCTCGGGTTAAGGGCTGAAGCTTTCTTT,CSVLGLRAEAFF,TRBJ1-1,-,once,TRBV29-1
TGTGCCAGCAGCTTGGCCCCGGGACAGGGAGGGACCTACGAGCAGTACTTC,CASSLAPGQGGTYEQYF,TRBJ2-7,TRBD1,-,TRBV5-4
TGTGCCAGTACCAGATCCCCCCCGGGGTACAATGAGCAGTTCTTC,CASTRSPPGYNEQFF,TRBJ2-1,-,once,TRBV19
TGCGCCAGCAGCCAAGCCCTTTGGGAACTAGCGGGGGCGCTAAACACCGGGGAGCTGTTTTTT,CASSQALWELAGALNTGELFF,TRBJ2-2,TRBD2,-,TRBV4-1
TGTGCCAGCACCCGCGGGCCATTCAACTACGAGCAGTACTTC,CASTRGPFNYEQYF,TRBJ2-7,-,-,TRBV28
TGCGCCAGCAGCTTGGAAGGCAGCACAGATACGCAGTATTTT,CASSLEGSTDTQYF,TRBJ2-3,-,-,TRBV5-1
TGTGCCAGCAGTGACAGACTAACCTACGAGCAGTACTTC,CASSDRLTYEQYF,TRBJ2-7,-,-,TRBV6-1
TGTGCCAGCAGCGTAGACTCAGGGGGCGGCACAGATACGCAGTATTTT,CASSVDSGGGTDTQYF,TRBJ2-3,TRBD1,-,TRBV9
TGTGCCAGCAGCACCACAGGGGGCCGGACCGGGGAGCTGTTTTTT,CASSTTGGRTGELFF,TRBJ2-2,TRBD1,-,TRBV7-8
TGTGCCAGCCGGGAGGACAGGGGTTATTATGGCTACACCTTC,CASREDRGYYGYTF,TRBJ1-2,TRBD1,-,TRBV2
TGTGCCAGCAGCTTGGCGGGGGCTCCGAACACCGGGGAGCTGTTTTTT,CASSLAGAPNTGELFF,TRBJ2-2,-,-,TRBV7-2
TGCGCCAGCAGCTCAAGGGGAGACAATTCACCCCTCCACTTT,CASSSRGDNSPLHF,TRBJ1-6,-,-,TRBV5-1
TGCGCCAGCAGCTCGACAGGGACCGTAAATGAAAAACTGTTTTTT,CASSSTGTVNEKLFF,TRBJ1-4,TRBD1,-,TRBV5-1
TGTGCCAGCAGCTGGGGGGGGACCCAGTACTTC,CASSWGGTQYF,TRBJ2-5,TRBD2,-,TRBV6-5
TGTGCCAGCCAAAGGACAGTTCCTGGGTCCTACGAGCAGTACTTC,CASQRTVPGSYEQYF,TRBJ2-7,-,-,TRBV19
TGCGCCAGCAGCCGGAAGCCCCCCGGGACAGGGGCGAACATCGGGGCTGAAGCTTTCTTT,CASSRKPPGTGANIGAEAFF,TRBJ1-1,TRBD1,-,TRBV5-1
TGTGCTAGTGGTTTGGTACTGAAGGAGAGGGGCACTGAAGCTTTCTTT,CASGLVLKERGTEAFF,TRBJ1-1,-,-,TRBV12-5
TGCAGCGTTGACAGGGACACTGAAGCTTTCTTT,CSVDRDTEAFF,TRBJ1-1,-,-,TRBV29-1
TGTGCCTGGAGGCAGATACTTAATTCACCCCTCCACTTT,CAWRQILNSPLHF,TRBJ1-6,-,-,TRBV30
TGTGCCAGCAGTTTCAGTCTTACAGGAGACTATGGCTACACCTTC,CASSFSLTGDYGYTF,TRBJ1-2,-,-,TRBV27
TGTGCCAGTATGAAGGGGACCACCATATATTTT,CASMKGTTIYF,TRBJ1-3,-,-,TRBV19
TGCAGCGTTGAAACTTTCGGGACAGGAGTCTACGAGCAGTACTTC,CSVETFGTGVYEQYF,TRBJ2-7,TRBD1,-,TRBV29-1
TGTGCCAGCAGTCTCCGGGTTCTAAAAAGGCAGTTCTTC,CASSLRVLKRQFF,TRBJ2-1,-,-,TRBV12-3/TRBV12-4
TGTGCCAGCATCCCCGCCGGGGGCCCCTCCGTAACAGATACGCAGTATTTT,CASIPAGGPSVTDTQYF,TRBJ2-3,-,once,TRBV28
TGCGCCAGCAGCTTGGCTAGCCACATCTCTGGGGCCAACGTCCTGACTTTC,CASSLASHISGANVLTF,TRBJ2-6,-,-,TRBV5-1
TGTGCCAGCAGCGACGGACTAGCTCCCTACAATGAGCAGTTCTTC,CASSDGLAPYNEQFF,TRBJ2-1,TRBD2,-,TRBV3-1/TRBV3-2
TGTGCCAGTGACCGGGCTCGCGGCAATCAGCCCCAGCATTTT,CASDRARGNQPQHF,TRBJ1-5,-,-,TRBV2
TGTGCCACCAGTGACGGGACTAGGTGGCCCGGCACAGATACGCAGTATTTT,CATSDGTRWPGTDTQYF,TRBJ2-3,TRBD2,-,TRBV24-1